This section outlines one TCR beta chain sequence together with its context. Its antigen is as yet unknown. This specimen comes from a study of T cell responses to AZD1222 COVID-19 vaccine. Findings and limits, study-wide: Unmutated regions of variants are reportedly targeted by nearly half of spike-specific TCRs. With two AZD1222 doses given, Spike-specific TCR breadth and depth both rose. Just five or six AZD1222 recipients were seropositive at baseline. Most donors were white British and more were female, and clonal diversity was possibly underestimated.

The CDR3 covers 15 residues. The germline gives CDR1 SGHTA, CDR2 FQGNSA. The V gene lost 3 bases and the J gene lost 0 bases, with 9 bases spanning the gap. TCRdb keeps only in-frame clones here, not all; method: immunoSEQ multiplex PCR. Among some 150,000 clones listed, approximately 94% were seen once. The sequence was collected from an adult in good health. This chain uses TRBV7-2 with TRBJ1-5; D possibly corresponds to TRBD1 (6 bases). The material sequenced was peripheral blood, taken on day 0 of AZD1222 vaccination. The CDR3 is CASSLGDTSNQPQHF. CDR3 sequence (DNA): TGTGCCAGCAGCTTGGGGGACACTAGCAATCAGCCCCAGCATTTT.